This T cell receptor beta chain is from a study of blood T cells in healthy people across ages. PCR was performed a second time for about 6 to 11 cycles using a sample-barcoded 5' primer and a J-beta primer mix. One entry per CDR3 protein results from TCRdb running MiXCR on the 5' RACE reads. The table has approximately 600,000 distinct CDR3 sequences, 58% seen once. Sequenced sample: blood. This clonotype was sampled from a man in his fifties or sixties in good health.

The CDR3 here is CSASARGFWDTQYF. The CDR3 DNA sequence: TGCAGTGCCTCCGCCAGGGGATTCTGGGATACGCAGTATTTT. The chain has TRBV20-1 and TRBJ2-3, with D perhaps TRBD1 (6 bases). V was pared by 6 bases and J by 6 bases, with 19 bases between. The germline CDR1 and CDR2 sequences are DFQATT and SNEGSKA (reference sequence). The CDR3 is 14 residues long.